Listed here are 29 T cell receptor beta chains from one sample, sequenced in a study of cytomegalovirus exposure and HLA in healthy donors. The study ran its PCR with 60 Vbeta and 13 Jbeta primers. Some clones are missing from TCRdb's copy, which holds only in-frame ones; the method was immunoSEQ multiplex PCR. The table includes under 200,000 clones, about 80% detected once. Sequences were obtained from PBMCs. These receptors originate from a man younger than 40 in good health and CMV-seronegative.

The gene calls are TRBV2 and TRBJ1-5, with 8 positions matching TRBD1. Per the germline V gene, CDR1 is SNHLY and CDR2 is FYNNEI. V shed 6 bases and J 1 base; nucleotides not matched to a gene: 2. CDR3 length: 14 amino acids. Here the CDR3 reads CASRDRVSNQPQHF. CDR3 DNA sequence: TGTGCCAGCAGGGACAGGGTGAGCAATCAGCCCCAGCATTTT. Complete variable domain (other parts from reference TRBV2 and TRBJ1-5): EPEVTQTPSHQVTQMGQEVILRCVPISNHLYFYWYRQILGQKVEFLVSFYNNEISEKSEIFDDQFSVERPDGSNFTLKIRSTKLEDSAMYFCASRDRVSNQPQHFGDGTRLSIL.

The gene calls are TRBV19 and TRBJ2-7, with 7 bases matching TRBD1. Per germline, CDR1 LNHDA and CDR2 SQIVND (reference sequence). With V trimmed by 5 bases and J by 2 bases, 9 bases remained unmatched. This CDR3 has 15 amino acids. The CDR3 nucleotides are TGTGCCAGTAGTTTACGACAGGGAACCACCTACGAGCAGTACTTC. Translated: CASSLRQGTTYEQYF.

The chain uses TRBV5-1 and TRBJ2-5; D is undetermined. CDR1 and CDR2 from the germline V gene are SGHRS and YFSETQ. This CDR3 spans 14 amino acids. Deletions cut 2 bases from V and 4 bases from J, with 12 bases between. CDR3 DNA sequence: TGCGCCAGCAGCTTTTCTGCAGGTTTAGAGACCCAGTACTTC. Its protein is CASSFSAGLETQYF. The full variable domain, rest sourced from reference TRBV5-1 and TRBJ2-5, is KAGVTQTPRYLIKTRGQQVTLSCSPISGHRSVSWYQQTPGQGLQFLFEYFSETQRNKGNFPGRFSGRQFSNSRSEMNVSTLELGDSALYLCASSFSAGLETQYFGPGTRLLVL.

CDR3 in DNA: TGTGCCAGCAGTCCGGGTTTTGGGTACGAGCAGTACTTC. Its protein product is CASSPGFGYEQYF. The V gene is TRBV25-1, the J gene TRBJ2-7, with D hard to call. This CDR3 is built from 13 residues. V dropped 5 bases and J dropped 4 bases, with 12 bases sitting between them. In germline, CDR1 is MGHDK, CDR2 SYGVNS.

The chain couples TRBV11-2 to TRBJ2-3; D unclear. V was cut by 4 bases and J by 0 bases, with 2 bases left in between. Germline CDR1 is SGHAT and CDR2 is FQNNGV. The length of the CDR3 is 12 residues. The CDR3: CASSSSTDTQYF. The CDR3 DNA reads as TGTGCCAGCAGCTCGAGCACAGATACGCAGTATTTT.

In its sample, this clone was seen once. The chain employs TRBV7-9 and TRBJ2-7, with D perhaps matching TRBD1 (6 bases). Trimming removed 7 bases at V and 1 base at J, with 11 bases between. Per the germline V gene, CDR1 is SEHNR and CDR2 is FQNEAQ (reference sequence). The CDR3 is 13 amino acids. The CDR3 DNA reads TGTGCCAGCATCCACAGGGATTCCTACGAGCAGTACTTC. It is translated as CASIHRDSYEQYF.

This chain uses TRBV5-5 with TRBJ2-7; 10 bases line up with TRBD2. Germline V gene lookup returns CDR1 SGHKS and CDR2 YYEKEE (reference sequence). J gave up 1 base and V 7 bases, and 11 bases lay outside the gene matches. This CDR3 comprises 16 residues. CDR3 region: CASRPAASGGSYEQYF. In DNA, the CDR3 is TGTGCCAGCCGTCCTGCGGCTAGCGGGGGTTCCTACGAGCAGTACTTC. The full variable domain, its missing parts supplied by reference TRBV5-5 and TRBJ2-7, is DAGVTQSPTHLIKTRGQQVTLRCSPISGHKSVSWYQQVLGQGPQFIFQYYEKEERGRGNFPDRFSARQFPNYSSELNVNALLLGDSALYLCASRPAASGGSYEQYFGPGTRLTVT.

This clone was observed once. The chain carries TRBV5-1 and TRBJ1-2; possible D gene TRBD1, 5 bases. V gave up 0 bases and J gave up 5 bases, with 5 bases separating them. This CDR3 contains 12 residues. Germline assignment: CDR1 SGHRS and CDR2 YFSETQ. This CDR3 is CASSLGQYGYTF. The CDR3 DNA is TGCGCCAGCAGCTTGGGACAGTATGGCTACACCTTC.

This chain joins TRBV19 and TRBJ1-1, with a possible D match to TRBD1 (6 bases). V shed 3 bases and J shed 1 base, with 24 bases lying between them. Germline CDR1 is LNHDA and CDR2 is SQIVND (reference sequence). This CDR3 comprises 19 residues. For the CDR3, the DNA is TGTGCCAGTAGTATTCCGGGAAATCGCGTACAGGGTTGGAACACTGAAGCTTTCTTT. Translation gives CASSIPGNRVQGWNTEAFF.

The CDR3 DNA reads TGTGCCATCAGGACAGGGACCTCCTACGAGCAGTACTTC. Its translation: CAIRTGTSYEQYF. V gene TRBV10-3 combines with J gene TRBJ2-7, with 7 bases that match TRBD1. After removal of 6 bases from V and 0 bases from J, the junction contained 2 bases not matched to a gene. The CDR3 extends over 13 amino acids. Germline V gene sequence: CDR1 ENHRY, CDR2 SYGVKD.

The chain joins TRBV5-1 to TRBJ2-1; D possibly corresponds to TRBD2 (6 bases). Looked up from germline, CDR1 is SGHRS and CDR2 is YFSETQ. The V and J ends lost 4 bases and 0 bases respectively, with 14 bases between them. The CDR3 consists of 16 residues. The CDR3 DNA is TGCGCCAGCAGCCGAAGCCAGCGGGTCTCCTACAATGAGCAGTTCTTC. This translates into CASSRSQRVSYNEQFF.

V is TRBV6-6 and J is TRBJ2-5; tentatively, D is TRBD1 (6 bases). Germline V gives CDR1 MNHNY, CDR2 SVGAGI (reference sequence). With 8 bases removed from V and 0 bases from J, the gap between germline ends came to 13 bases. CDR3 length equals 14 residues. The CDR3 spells CASGTGQYQETQYF. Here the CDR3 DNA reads TGTGCCAGCGGAACAGGGCAATACCAAGAGACCCAGTACTTC.

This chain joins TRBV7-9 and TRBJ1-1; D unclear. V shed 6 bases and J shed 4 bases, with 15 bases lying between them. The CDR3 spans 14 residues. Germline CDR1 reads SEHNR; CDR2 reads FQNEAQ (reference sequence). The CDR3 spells CASRDGIRATEAFF. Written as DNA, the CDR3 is TGTGCCAGCAGGGACGGGATAAGGGCCACTGAAGCTTTCTTT.

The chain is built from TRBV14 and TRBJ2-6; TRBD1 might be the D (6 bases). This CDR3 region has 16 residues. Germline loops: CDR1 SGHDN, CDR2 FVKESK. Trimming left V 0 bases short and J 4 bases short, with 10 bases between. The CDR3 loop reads CASSQDVGTGANVLTF. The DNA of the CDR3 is TGTGCCAGCAGCCAAGATGTGGGGACAGGGGCCAACGTCCTGACTTTC.

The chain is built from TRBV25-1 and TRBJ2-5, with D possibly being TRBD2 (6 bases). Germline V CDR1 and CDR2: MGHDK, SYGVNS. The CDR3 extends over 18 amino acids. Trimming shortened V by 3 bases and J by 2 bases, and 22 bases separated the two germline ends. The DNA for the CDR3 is TGTGCCAGCAGTGAGGCGGACAAACTCCGGGGGTGGCAAGAGACCCAGTACTTC. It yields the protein CASSEADKLRGWQETQYF.

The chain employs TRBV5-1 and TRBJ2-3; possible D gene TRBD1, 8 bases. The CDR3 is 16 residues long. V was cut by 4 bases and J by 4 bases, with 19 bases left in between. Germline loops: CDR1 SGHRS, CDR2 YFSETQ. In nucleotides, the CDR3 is TGCGCCAGCAGCCCGATCGGACAGGGAGGGCCAGATACGCAGTATTTT. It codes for CASSPIGQGGPDTQYF.

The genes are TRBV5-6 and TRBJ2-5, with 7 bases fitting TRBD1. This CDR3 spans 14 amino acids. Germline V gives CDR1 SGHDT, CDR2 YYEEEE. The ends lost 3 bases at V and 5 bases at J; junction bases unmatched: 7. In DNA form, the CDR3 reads TGTGCCAGCAGCTCGACAGGGAAGAGGGAGACCCAGTACTTC. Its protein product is CASSSTGKRETQYF.

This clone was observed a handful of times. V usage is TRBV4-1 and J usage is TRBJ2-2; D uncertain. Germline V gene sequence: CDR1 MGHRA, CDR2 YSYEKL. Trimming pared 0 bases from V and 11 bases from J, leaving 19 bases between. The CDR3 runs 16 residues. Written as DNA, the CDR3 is TGCGCCAGCAGCCAAGATCAGTCTCTCGTTGGCGGTGAGCTGTTTTTT. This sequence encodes CASSQDQSLVGGELFF.

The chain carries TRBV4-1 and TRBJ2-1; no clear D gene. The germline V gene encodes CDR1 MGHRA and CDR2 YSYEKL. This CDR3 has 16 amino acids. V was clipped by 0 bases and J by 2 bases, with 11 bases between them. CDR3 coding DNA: TGCGCCAGCAGCCAAGATGGCGCGGTTACCTACAATGAGCAGTTCTTC. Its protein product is CASSQDGAVTYNEQFF.

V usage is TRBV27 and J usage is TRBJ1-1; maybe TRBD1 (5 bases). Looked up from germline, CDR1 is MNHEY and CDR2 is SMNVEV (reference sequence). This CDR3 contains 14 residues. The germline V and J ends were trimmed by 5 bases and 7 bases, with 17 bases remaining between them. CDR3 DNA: TGTGCCAGCAGTACTAAGGGGCCCATGGGTGAAGCTTTCTTT. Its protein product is CASSTKGPMGEAFF.

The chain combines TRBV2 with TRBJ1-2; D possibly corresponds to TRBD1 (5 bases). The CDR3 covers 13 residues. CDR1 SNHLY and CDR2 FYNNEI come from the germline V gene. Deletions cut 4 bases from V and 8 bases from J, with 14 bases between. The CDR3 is CASSGRGVGGYTF. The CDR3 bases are TGTGCCAGCAGTGGACGGGGGGTCGGGGGCTACACCTTC.

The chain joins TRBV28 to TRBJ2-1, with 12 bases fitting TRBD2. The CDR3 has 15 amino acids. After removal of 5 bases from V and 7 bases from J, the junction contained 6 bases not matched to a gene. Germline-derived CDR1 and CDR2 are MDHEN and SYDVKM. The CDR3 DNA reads TGTGCCAGCAGTATCGGACTAGCGGGGTCGAATGAGCAGTTCTTC. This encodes CASSIGLAGSNEQFF.

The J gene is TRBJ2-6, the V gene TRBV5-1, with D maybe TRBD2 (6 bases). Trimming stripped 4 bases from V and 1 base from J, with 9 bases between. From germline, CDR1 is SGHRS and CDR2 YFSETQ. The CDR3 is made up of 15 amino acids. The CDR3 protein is CASSHRGSGANVLTF. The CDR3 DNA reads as TGCGCCAGCAGCCACCGGGGGTCTGGGGCCAACGTCCTGACTTTC.

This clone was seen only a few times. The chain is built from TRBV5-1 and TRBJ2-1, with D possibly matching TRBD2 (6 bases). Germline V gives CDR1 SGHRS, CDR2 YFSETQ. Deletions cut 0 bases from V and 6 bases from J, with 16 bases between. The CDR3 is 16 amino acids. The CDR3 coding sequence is TGCGCCAGCAGCTTGGTCGGGCAGGGAGGAGGCAATGAGCAGTTCTTC. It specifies CASSLVGQGGGNEQFF.

The CDR3 nucleotides read TGTGCCAGCAGTTACTCGAGGGAACAGGGTACTCAGCCCCAGCATTTT. This translates into CASSYSREQGTQPQHF. This chain connects TRBV6-6 to TRBJ1-5; tentative D call: TRBD1 (6 bases). The length of the CDR3 is 16 residues. V was cut by 0 bases and J by 6 bases, with 15 bases left in between. In germline, CDR1 is MNHNY, CDR2 SVGAGI (reference sequence).

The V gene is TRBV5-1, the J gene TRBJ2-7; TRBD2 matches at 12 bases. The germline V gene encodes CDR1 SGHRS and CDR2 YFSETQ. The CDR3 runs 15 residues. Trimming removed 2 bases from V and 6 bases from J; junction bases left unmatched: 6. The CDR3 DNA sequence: TGCGCCAGCAGCTTAGCTAGCGGGAGGGATGGCGAGCAGTACTTC. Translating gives CASSLASGRDGEQYF.

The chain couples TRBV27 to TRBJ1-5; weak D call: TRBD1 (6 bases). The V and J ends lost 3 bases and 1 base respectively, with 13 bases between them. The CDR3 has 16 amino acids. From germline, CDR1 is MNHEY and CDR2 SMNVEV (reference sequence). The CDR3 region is CASSFLQGNSNQPQHF. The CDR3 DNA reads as TGTGCCAGCAGTTTTCTCCAGGGGAACAGCAATCAGCCCCAGCATTTT.

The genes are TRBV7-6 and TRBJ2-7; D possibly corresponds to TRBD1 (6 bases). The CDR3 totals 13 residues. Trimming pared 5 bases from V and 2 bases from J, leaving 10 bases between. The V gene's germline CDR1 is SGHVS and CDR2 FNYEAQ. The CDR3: CASSTGTTYEQYF. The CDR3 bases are TGTGCCAGCAGCACAGGGACCACCTACGAGCAGTACTTC.

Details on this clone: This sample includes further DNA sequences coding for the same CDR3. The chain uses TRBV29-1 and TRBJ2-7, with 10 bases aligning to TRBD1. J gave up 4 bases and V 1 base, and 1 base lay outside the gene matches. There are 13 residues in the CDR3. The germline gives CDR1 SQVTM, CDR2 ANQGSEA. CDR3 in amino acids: CSVEGQGAYEQYF. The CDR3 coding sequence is TGCAGCGTTGAAGGACAGGGGGCTTACGAGCAGTACTTC.